This is a list of T cell receptor beta chains from one sample in a study of T cell changes during pregnancy in multiple sclerosis. Profiling relied on immunoSEQ multiplex PCR, and the TCRdb table lists in-frame clones only, not all of them. The data contain roughly 34,000 clones, just over 90% of them singletons. Sequencing used peripheral blood, obtained in the second trimester of pregnancy. These receptor sequences come from a female donor in good health, enrolled as a control in a pregnancy study. CDR3s include the opening cysteine and the closing phenylalanine or tryptophan. D genes are given only for firm matches. Size is stated for part of the rows, as once, few or many counts, or as a class when the clone is expanded.

j_call v_call d_call clone_size cdr3_nt cdr3_aa
TRBJ2-5 TRBV11-2 TRBD2 NA TGTGCCAGCAGCTTAGATAAAGGACTAGAACAAGAGACCCAGTACTTC CASSLDKGLEQETQYF
TRBJ1-6 TRBV5-1 TRBD1 once TGCGCCAGCAGCTTGGCCTCGACAGGGGGCAATTCACCCCTCCACTTT CASSLASTGGNSPLHF
TRBJ1-3 TRBV5-6 NA NA TGTGCCAGCAGCGGTCTAGGAAACACCATATATTTT CASSGLGNTIYF
TRBJ2-2 TRBV4-2 TRBD2 NA TGTGCCAGCAGCCGCGAGCGGGAGGGGGCCGGGGAGCTGTTTTTT CASSREREGAGELFF
TRBJ2-7 TRBV30 TRBD1 NA TGTGCCTGGAGTGTAGGGACAGGCTACGAGCAGTACTTC CAWSVGTGYEQYF
TRBJ2-7 TRBV10-1 NA NA TGCGCCAGCAGCCCCGTGCAATCCGGCTACGAGCAGTACTTC CASSPVQSGYEQYF
TRBJ2-1 TRBV5-1 TRBD2 once TGCGCCAGCAGCTTGGGGACTAGCGGATACAATGAGCAGTTCTTC CASSLGTSGYNEQFF
TRBJ1-2 TRBV4-1 TRBD1 NA TGCGCCAGCAGCCAAGATCGCCCAGGGGGCCTCTATGGCTACACCTTC CASSQDRPGGLYGYTF
TRBJ1-2 TRBV20-1 NA NA TGCAGTGCCCTAGACCGATATGGCTACACCTTC CSALDRYGYTF
TRBJ2-6 TRBV27 NA NA TGTGCCAGCAGATCTCCCAGGGGGGCCAACGTCCTGACTTTC CASRSPRGANVLTF
TRBJ2-3 TRBV27 NA NA TGTGCCAGCAGTCCTCGCCTGCGTACGGATACGCAGTATTTT CASSPRLRTDTQYF
TRBJ2-1 TRBV18 TRBD2 NA TGTGCCAGCTCAATCCCACGCGGGGGGGCCCCCTACAATGAGCAGTTCTTC CASSIPRGGAPYNEQFF
TRBJ2-5 TRBV4-2 NA NA TGTGCCAGCAGCCAATATTCGGGGGACCAAGAGACCCAGTACTTC CASSQYSGDQETQYF
TRBJ2-5 TRBV7-3 TRBD2 NA TGTGCCAGCAGCTTAACGGGGGGGAGCCAAGAGACCCAGTACTTC CASSLTGGSQETQYF
TRBJ1-1 TRBV19 TRBD1 NA TGTGCCAGTACCCCAGTAGTCCAACGGGACAGACAGAACACTGAAGCTTTCTTT CASTPVVQRDRQNTEAFF
TRBJ1-2 TRBV11-2 TRBD1 NA TGTGCCAGCAGCTTAGTTCGGGGGGGGACAGGGAACTATGGCTACACCTTC CASSLVRGGTGNYGYTF
TRBJ2-3 TRBV6-4 NA NA TGTGCCAGCAGTGACTCGCCTGACAAGCCTATGGATACGCAGTATTTT CASSDSPDKPMDTQYF
TRBJ2-1 TRBV4-2 NA NA TGTGCCAGCAGCCAAGAACTAGGTCCTAACAATGAGCAGTTCTTC CASSQELGPNNEQFF